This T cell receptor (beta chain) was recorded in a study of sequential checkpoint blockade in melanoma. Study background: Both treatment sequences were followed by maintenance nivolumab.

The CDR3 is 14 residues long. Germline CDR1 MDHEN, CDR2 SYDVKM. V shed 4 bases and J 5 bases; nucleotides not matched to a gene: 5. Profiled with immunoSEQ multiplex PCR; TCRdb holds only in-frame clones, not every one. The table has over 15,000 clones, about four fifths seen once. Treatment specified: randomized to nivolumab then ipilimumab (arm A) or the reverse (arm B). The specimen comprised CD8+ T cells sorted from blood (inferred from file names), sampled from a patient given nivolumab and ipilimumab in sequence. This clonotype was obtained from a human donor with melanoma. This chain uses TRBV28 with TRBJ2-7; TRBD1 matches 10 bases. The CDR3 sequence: CASSSDRGMDEQYF. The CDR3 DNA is TGTGCCAGCAGTTCGGACAGGGGGATGGACGAGCAGTACTTC.